The 11 T cell receptor beta chains below were found in one sample sequenced in a study of blood T cell repertoires in COVID-19 (dated by TCRdb to 2019 to 2021). The library relied on the immunoSEQ multiplex PCR assay. Drawn from immuneACCESS, this table holds only the in-frame rearrangements with V and J called that TCRdb kept. Clones are partly lost; checked studies trace under half to an unresolved V gene and leave the rest unexplained. This sample has approximately 330,000 clones in its table, and roughly 90% of those were observed once. The ten largest clones represent roughly a tenth of the sample. The sequencing sample was made of peripheral blood. The receptor set was obtained from a man aged 25 to 40 with COVID-19, enrolled during active disease.

The rearrangement uses TRBV4-3 and TRBJ2-7; D is perhaps TRBD1 (6 bases). CDR3 length: 15 residues. Germline V gene sequence: CDR1 LGHNA, CDR2 YSLEER. Between the trimmed V and J ends, which lost 0 bases and 3 bases, there was a span of 12 bases. The CDR3 DNA is TGCGCCAGCAGCCAAGAGGTCGGGACAAGCTACGAGCAGTACTTC. Translated: CASSQEVGTSYEQYF.

The rearrangement uses TRBV4-2 and TRBJ2-1; the D gene is possibly TRBD1 (5 bases). Germline CDR1 is LGHNA and CDR2 is YNFKEQ. The CDR3 is 15 amino acids. With 0 bases removed from V and 4 bases from J, the gap between germline ends came to 10 bases. The chain's CDR3 is CASSQEETVYNEQFF. Here the CDR3 DNA reads TGTGCCAGCAGCCAAGAGGAGACAGTGTACAATGAGCAGTTCTTC.

The J gene is TRBJ2-5, the V gene TRBV18; possibly TRBD2 for D (6 bases). The CDR3 contains 15 residues. Germline-derived CDR1 and CDR2 are KGHSH and LQKENI. V lost 1 base to trimming and J lost 1 base, with 10 bases between them. CDR3 residues: CASSPLLAIQETQYF. The DNA for the CDR3 is TGTGCCAGCTCACCACTACTAGCAATCCAAGAGACCCAGTACTTC.

The chain recombines TRBV7-6 with TRBJ2-2; tentative D call: TRBD2 (5 bases). The V and J ends lost 0 bases and 0 bases respectively, with 8 bases between them. In germline, CDR1 is SGHVS, CDR2 FNYEAQ. The CDR3 length is 16 residues. The CDR3 region has the DNA TGTGCCAGCAGCTTAGCGACGGGGTCGAACACCGGGGAGCTGTTTTTT. Translated: CASSLATGSNTGELFF.

This chain links TRBV6-2 or TRBV6-3 with TRBJ2-1; D may be TRBD2 (6 bases). Trimming pared 4 bases from V and 9 bases from J, leaving 22 bases between. This CDR3 is built from 16 residues. The germline V gene has CDR1 MNHEY and CDR2 SVGEGT. CDR3 in DNA: TGTGCCAGCAGTTCTCACCGGATGGGAGGTACCGTTGAGCAGTTCTTC. Residues: CASSSHRMGGTVEQFF.

CDR3 bases: TGTGCCAGCAGCCTGCGGACTAGCGGGAAAAGCTCCTACAATGAGCAGTTCTTC. Residues: CASSLRTSGKSSYNEQFF. This chain links TRBV14 with TRBJ2-1, with TRBD2 matching 12 bases. The trim removed 4 bases at V and 0 bases at J, leaving 7 bases unmatched. The CDR3 loop spans 18 amino acids. CDR1 and CDR2 from the germline V gene are SGHDN and FVKESK.

The J gene is TRBJ2-5, the V gene TRBV11-2, with D possibly matching TRBD2 (5 bases). Germline V gene lookup returns CDR1 SGHAT and CDR2 FQNNGV. The CDR3 extends over 11 amino acids. V was pared by 5 bases and J by 10 bases, with 11 bases between. CDR3 loop: CASSLGIDQYF. In DNA, the CDR3 is TGTGCCAGCAGCCTCGGGATAGACCAGTACTTC.

This chain links TRBV10-1 with TRBJ2-3, with unresolved D. The length of the CDR3 is 14 residues. Trimming cost V 2 bases and J 3 bases, with 9 bases left between them. CDR1 is WNHNN and CDR2 is SYGVQD in the germline V gene (reference sequence). The CDR3 loop reads CASSEDICTDTQYF. The CDR3 DNA is TGCGCCAGCAGTGAGGACATCTGTACAGATACGCAGTATTTT.

The chain recombines TRBV27 with TRBJ1-2, with 8 positions matching TRBD1. The CDR3 runs 14 residues. Germline loops: CDR1 MNHEY, CDR2 SMNVEV (reference sequence). With V trimmed by 5 bases and J by 5 bases, 7 bases remained unmatched. The CDR3 is CASSRTGSAYGYTF. The CDR3 DNA reads as TGTGCCAGCAGTCGGACAGGGAGCGCGTATGGCTACACCTTC.

The chain links TRBV6-2 or TRBV6-3 to TRBJ2-5; 7 bases line up with TRBD1. Germline-derived CDR1 and CDR2 are MNHEY and SVGEGT. The CDR3 spans 14 residues. After removal of 5 bases from V and 4 bases from J, the junction contained 7 bases not matched to a gene. The DNA of the CDR3 is TGTGCCAGCAGTACGACAGGGTGGGGAGAGACCCAGTACTTC. It codes for CASSTTGWGETQYF.

The rearrangement joins TRBV24-1 to TRBJ1-1; D ambiguous. Germline V CDR1 and CDR2: KGHDR, SFDVKD. V lost 4 bases, J lost 1 base, and 3 bases lay in between. The length of the CDR3 is 12 residues. CDR3 DNA sequence: TGTGCCACCAGTGACGGGAACACTGAAGCTTTCTTT. Amino acids: CATSDGNTEAFF.